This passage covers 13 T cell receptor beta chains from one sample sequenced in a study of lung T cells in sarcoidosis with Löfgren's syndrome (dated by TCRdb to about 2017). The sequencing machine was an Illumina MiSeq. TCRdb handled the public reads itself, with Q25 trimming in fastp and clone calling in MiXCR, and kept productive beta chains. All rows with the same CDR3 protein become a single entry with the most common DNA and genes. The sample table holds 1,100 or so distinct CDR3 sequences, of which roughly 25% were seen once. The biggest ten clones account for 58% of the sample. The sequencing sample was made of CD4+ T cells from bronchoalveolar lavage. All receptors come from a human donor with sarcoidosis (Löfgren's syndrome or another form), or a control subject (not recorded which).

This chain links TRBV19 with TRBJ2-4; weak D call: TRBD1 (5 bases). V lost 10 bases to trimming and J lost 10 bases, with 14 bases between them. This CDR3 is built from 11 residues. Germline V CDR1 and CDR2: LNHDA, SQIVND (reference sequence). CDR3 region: CATGAGEIQYF. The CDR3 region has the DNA TGTGCCACTGGGGCAGGCGAAATTCAGTACTTC.

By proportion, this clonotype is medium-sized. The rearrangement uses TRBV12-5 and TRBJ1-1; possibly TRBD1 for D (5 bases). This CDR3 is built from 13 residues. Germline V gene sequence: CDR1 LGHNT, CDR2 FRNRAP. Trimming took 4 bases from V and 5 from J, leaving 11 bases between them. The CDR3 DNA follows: TGTGCTAGTGGTTCCTCCTACAGGACTGAAGCTTTCTTT. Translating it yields CASGSSYRTEAFF.

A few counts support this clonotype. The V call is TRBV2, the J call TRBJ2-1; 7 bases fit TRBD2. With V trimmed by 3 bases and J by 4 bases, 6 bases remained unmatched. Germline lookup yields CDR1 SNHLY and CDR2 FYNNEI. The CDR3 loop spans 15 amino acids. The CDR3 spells CASSDQLRGYNEQFF. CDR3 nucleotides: TGTGCCAGCAGTGATCAGCTGCGGGGGTACAATGAGCAGTTCTTC. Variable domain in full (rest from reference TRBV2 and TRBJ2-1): EPEVTQTPSHQVTQMGQEVILRCVPISNHLYFYWYRQILGQKVEFLVSFYNNEISEKSEIFDDQFSVERPDGSNFTLKIRSTKLEDSAMYFCASSDQLRGYNEQFFGPGTRLTVL.

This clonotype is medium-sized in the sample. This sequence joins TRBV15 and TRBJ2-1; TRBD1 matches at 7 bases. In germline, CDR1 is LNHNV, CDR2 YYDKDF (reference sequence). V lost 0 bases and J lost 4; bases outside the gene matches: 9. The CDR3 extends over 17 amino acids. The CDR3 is CATSRDQQGSGYNEQFF. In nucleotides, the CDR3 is TGTGCCACCAGCAGAGATCAACAGGGGTCCGGGTACAATGAGCAGTTCTTC.

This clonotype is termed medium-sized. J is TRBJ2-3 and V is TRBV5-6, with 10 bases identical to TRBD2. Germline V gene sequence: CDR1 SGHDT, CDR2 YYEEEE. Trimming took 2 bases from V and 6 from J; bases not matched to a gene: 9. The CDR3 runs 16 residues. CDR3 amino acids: CASSFGVAGGRDTQYF. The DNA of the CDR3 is TGTGCCAGCAGCTTCGGAGTAGCGGGGGGCCGGGATACGCAGTATTTT.

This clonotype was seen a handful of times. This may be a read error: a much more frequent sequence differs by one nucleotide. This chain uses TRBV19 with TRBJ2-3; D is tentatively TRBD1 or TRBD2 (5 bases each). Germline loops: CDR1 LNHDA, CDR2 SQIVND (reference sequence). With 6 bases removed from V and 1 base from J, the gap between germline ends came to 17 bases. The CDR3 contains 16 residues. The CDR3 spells CASRIYLGEGTDTQYF. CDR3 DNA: TGTGCCAGTAGAATCTATCTGGGGGAAGGCACAGATACGCAGTATTTT.

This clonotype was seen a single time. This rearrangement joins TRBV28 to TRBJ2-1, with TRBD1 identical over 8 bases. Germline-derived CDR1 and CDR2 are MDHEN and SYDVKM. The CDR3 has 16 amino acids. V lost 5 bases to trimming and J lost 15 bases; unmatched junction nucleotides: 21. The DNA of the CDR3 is TGTGCCAGCAGTGGCTCCGGGACAGGAGTTTACAATGGGCGGTTCTTC. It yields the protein CASSGSGTGVYNGRFF.

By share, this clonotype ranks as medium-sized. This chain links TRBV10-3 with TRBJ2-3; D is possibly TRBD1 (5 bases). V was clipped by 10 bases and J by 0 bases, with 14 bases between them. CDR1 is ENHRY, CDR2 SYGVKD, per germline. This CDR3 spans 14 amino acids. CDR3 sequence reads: CATQGVSSTDTQYF. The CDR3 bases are TGTGCCACCCAGGGCGTTTCTAGCACAGATACGCAGTATTTT.

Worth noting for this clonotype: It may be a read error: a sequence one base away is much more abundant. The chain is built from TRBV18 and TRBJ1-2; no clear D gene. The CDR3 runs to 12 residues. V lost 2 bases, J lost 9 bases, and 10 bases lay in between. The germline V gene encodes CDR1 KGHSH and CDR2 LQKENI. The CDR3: CASSPEGGSYTF. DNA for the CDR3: TGTGCCAGCTCACCAGAGGGAGGGAGCTACACCTTC.

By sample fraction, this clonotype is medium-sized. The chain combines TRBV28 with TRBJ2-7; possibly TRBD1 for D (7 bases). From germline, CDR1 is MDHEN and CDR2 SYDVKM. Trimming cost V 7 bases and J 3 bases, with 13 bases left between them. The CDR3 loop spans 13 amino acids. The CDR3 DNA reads TGTGCCAGCACACTTCAGGGGGGCTACGAGCAGTACTTC. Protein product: CASTLQGGYEQYF.

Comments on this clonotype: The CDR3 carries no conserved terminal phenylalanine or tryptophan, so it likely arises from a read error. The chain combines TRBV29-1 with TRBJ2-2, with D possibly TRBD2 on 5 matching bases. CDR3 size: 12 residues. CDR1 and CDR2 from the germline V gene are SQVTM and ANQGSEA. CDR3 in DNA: TGCAACGTTGGGAGTCAAGGCGGGGAGCTGTTTTCT. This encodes CNVGSQGGELFS.

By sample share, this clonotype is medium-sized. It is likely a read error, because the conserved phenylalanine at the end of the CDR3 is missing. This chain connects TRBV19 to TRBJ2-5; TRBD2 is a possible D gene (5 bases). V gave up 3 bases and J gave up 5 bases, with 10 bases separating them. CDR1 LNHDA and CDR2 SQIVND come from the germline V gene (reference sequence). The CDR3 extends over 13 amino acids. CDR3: CASSMERMETQYL. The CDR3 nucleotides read TGTGCCAGTAGTATGGAGCGGATGGAGACCCAGTACCTC.

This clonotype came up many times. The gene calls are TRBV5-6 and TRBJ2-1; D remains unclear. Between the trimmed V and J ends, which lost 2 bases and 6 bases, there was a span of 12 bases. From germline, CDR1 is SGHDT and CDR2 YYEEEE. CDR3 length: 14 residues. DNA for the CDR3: TGTGCCAGCAGCTTAGTGGGTCAGTTCAATGAGCAGTTCTTC. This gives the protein CASSLVGQFNEQFF. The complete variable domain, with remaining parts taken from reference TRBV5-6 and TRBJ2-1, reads DAGVTQSPTHLIKTRGQQVTLRCSPKSGHDTVSWYQQALGQGPQFIFQYYEEEERQRGNFPDRFSGHQFPNYSSELNVNALLLGDSALYLCASSLVGQFNEQFFGPGTRLTVL.